Presented here are 32 T cell receptor beta chains from one specimen sequenced in a study of CD8+ T cells in alopecia areata. As the sequencing template, cDNA was produced by extracting RNA and reverse transcribing it. Some clones are missing from TCRdb's copy, which holds only in-frame ones; the method was immunoSEQ multiplex PCR. The sample has 150,000 to 200,000 clones, around 71% seen once. The sequencing here drew on CD8+ T cells sorted from blood, taken at week 0. These receptors were taken from a human donor with alopecia areata.

The gene calls are TRBV2 and TRBJ2-2, with 8 nucleotides matching TRBD2. CDR1 and CDR2 from the germline V gene are SNHLY and FYNNEI. This CDR3 has 13 residues. The CDR3 reads CGLAGPNTGELFF. CDR3 coding DNA: TGTGGGTTAGCGGGGCCTAACACCGGGGAGCTGTTTTTT.

The chain joins TRBV2 to TRBJ2-7; unclear D gene. The CDR3 runs 12 residues. CDR1 and CDR2 from the germline V gene are SNHLY and FYNNEI. Trimming removed 6 bases from V and 6 bases from J, with 12 bases in between. The CDR3 loop is CASSQGWLEQYF. The CDR3 coding sequence is TGTGCCAGCAGCCAAGGCTGGCTCGAGCAGTACTTC. Supplemented by reference TRBV2 and TRBJ2-7, the full variable domain reads EPEVTQTPSHQVTQMGQEVILRCVPISNHLYFYWYRQILGQKVEFLVSFYNNEISEKSEIFDDQFSVERPDGSNFTLKIRSTKLEDSAMYFCASSQGWLEQYFGPGTRLTVT.

This chain uses TRBV5-1 with TRBJ2-7; maybe TRBD2 (6 bases). Germline CDR1 reads SGHRS; CDR2 reads YFSETQ. This CDR3 comprises 14 residues. V was trimmed by 5 bases and J by 0 bases, leaving 12 bases between them. Here the CDR3 reads CASSPADYSYEQYF. CDR3 nucleotides: TGCGCCAGCAGTCCGGCGGACTACTCCTACGAGCAGTACTTC. The full variable domain, with the rest looked up from reference TRBV5-1 and TRBJ2-7, is KAGVTQTPRYLIKTRGQQVTLSCSPISGHRSVSWYQQTPGQGLQFLFEYFSETQRNKGNFPGRFSGRQFSNSRSEMNVSTLELGDSALYLCASSPADYSYEQYFGPGTRLTVT.

CDR3 region: CATSTGLSNEQFF. CDR3 sequence (DNA): TGTGCCACCAGCACAGGACTTTCCAATGAGCAGTTCTTC. The chain has TRBV15 and TRBJ2-1, with D maybe TRBD2 (5 bases). Germline loops: CDR1 LNHNV, CDR2 YYDKDF (reference sequence). V was cut by 4 bases and J by 6 bases, with 10 bases left in between. The CDR3 totals 13 residues.

The chain carries TRBV11-2 and TRBJ2-7, with D maybe TRBD2 (5 bases). CDR1 is SGHAT and CDR2 is FQNNGV in the germline V gene. The V end lost 4 bases, the J end lost 4 bases, and 17 bases lay between the germline ends. This CDR3 has 15 residues. In nucleotides, the CDR3 is TGTGCCAGCAGCTCTCAAACAACGCGGGCATACGAGCAGTACTTC. This codes for CASSSQTTRAYEQYF.

The chain couples TRBV4-2 to TRBJ2-1, with 7 bases aligning to TRBD2. Germline lookup yields CDR1 LGHNA and CDR2 YNFKEQ. J lost 0 bases, V lost 4 bases, and 12 bases had no gene match. The CDR3 runs to 18 residues. The CDR3: CASSPRASGVFSYNEQFF. The CDR3 DNA reads TGTGCCAGCAGCCCGAGGGCTAGCGGCGTCTTCTCCTACAATGAGCAGTTCTTC.

V is TRBV30 and J is TRBJ2-2, with unresolved D. The CDR3 loop spans 14 amino acids. The V gene lost 0 bases and the J gene lost 5 bases, with 10 bases spanning the gap. CDR1 and CDR2 (germline): GTSNPN, SVGIG (reference sequence). In DNA form, the CDR3 reads TGTGCCTGGAGTGTAACCGGACGGACCGGGGAGCTGTTTTTT. Translated: CAWSVTGRTGELFF.

The gene calls are TRBV5-1 and TRBJ2-1; 9 bases map to TRBD2. This CDR3 contains 13 residues. J was trimmed by 10 bases and V by 4 bases; bases with no gene match: 6. Germline V CDR1 and CDR2: SGHRS, YFSETQ. For the CDR3, the DNA is TGCGCCAGCAGCGATAGCGGGGGTGGGGAGCAGTTCTTC. Translation: CASSDSGGGEQFF.

This clone has more than one count but fewer than ten. This chain connects TRBV5-6 to TRBJ1-5; TRBD1 aligns across 9 bases. The V segment lost 0 bases and the J segment 6 bases; nucleotides outside the gene matches: 1. Germline V gene data show CDR1 as SGHDT and CDR2 as YYEEEE. This CDR3 is 14 amino acids long. CDR3 loop: CASSLGTGVQPQHF. Here the CDR3 DNA reads TGTGCCAGCAGCTTGGGGACAGGGGTTCAGCCCCAGCATTTT.

The chain recombines TRBV6-1 with TRBJ1-1; D remains unclear. Trimming pared 11 bases from V and 1 base from J, leaving 14 bases between. This CDR3 is 13 amino acids long. The germline V gene encodes CDR1 MNHNS and CDR2 SASEGT. CDR3 coding DNA: TGTGCCTTATTGGCCCCGTCGAACACTGAAGCTTTCTTT. Encoded protein: CALLAPSNTEAFF.

Only a few counts were recorded for this clone. V is TRBV30 and J is TRBJ1-4, with unresolved D. The CDR3 is 15 residues long. CDR1 is GTSNPN, CDR2 SVGIG, per germline (reference sequence). Trimming cost V 0 bases and J 1 base, with 9 bases left between them. The CDR3 region is CAWSVEGLTNEKLFF. For the CDR3, the DNA is TGTGCCTGGAGTGTAGAAGGGTTAACTAATGAAAAACTGTTTTTT.

The gene calls are TRBV7-9 and TRBJ2-1; D assignment may be TRBD1 or TRBD2 (5 bases each). From germline, CDR1 is SEHNR and CDR2 FQNEAQ (reference sequence). Trimming took 4 bases from V and 4 from J, leaving 17 bases between them. The length of the CDR3 is 16 residues. DNA for the CDR3: TGTGCCAGCAGCTCGGGTTCGGGGACCCATTACAATGAGCAGTTCTTC. It specifies CASSSGSGTHYNEQFF.

This clone was seen only a few times. The gene calls are TRBV9 and TRBJ1-2; a possible D gene is TRBD1 (5 bases). V lost 2 bases and J lost 4, with 15 bases in between. This CDR3 is built from 15 residues. The germline CDR1 and CDR2 sequences are SGDLS and YYNGEE. The CDR3 DNA is TGTGCCAGCAGCGTCGATGGACCCGGGGGCTATGGCTACACCTTC. This translates into CASSVDGPGGYGYTF.

This sequence joins TRBV29-1 and TRBJ1-1, with 9 nucleotides matching TRBD1. CDR3 length: 10 residues. V trimming: 7 bases; J trimming: 8 bases; junction bases outside the gene matches: 2. The germline CDR1 and CDR2 sequences are SQVTM and ANQGSEA. This CDR3 reads CSGGTGEAFF. DNA of the CDR3: TGCAGCGGGGGGACAGGGGAAGCTTTCTTT.

V is TRBV30 and J is TRBJ2-3; 7 bases line up with TRBD2. The J segment lost 4 bases and the V segment lost 3 bases, leaving 16 bases of the junction unmatched. CDR3 length equals 17 residues. Germline CDR1 and CDR2: GTSNPN and SVGIG (reference sequence). The CDR3 protein is CAWRAESGTSRADTQYF. The CDR3 nucleotides read TGTGCCTGGAGGGCAGAGAGCGGGACTTCACGGGCAGATACGCAGTATTTT.

The chain links TRBV10-3 to TRBJ2-2; D uncertain. Germline values: CDR1 ENHRY, CDR2 SYGVKD. The CDR3 loop spans 13 amino acids. Trimming shortened V by 0 bases and J by 6 bases, and 5 bases separated the two germline ends. CDR3 protein: CAISESESGELFF. CDR3 nucleotide sequence: TGTGCCATCAGTGAGTCAGAATCCGGGGAGCTGTTTTTT.

This sequence joins TRBV5-1 and TRBJ1-6; D is undetermined. The CDR3 spans 15 residues. V gave up 1 base and J gave up 10 bases, with 15 bases separating them. Germline CDR1 SGHRS, CDR2 YFSETQ. The CDR3 loop is CASSLYRSGGSPLHF. As DNA, the CDR3 is TGCGCCAGCAGCTTGTATCGTTCAGGAGGCTCACCCCTCCACTTT.

The gene calls are TRBV4-1 and TRBJ2-7, with 9 bases identical to TRBD2. V gave up 1 base and J gave up 3 bases; unmatched junction bases: 7. The CDR3 spans 16 residues. Germline assignment: CDR1 MGHRA and CDR2 YSYEKL. The CDR3 DNA follows: TGCGCCAGCAGCCAAGTTGCAGCGGGGGGCAACTACGAGCAGTACTTC. Translating gives CASSQVAAGGNYEQYF.

CDR3 bases: TGCGCCAGCAGCCAAACAGGATTAAATGAGCAGTTCTTC. Translation: CASSQTGLNEQFF. The chain combines TRBV4-1 with TRBJ2-1; D might be TRBD1 (5 bases). The CDR3 is 13 amino acids. The germline V gene encodes CDR1 MGHRA and CDR2 YSYEKL. V was trimmed by 2 bases and J by 7 bases, leaving 9 bases between them.

This clone was seen a handful of times. The chain carries TRBV30 and TRBJ2-7; TRBD1 matches 11 bases. Trimming at V came to 8 bases and at J to 5 bases, leaving 14 bases not matched to a gene. The germline V gene has CDR1 GTSNPN and CDR2 SVGIG (reference sequence). The CDR3 length is 15 residues. CDR3 protein: CAADRGPAIWNEQYF. The CDR3 coding sequence is TGTGCCGCGGACAGGGGGCCCGCTATATGGAACGAGCAGTACTTC. Looking up the rest from reference TRBV30 and TRBJ2-7 gives the full variable domain: SQTIHQWPATLVQPVGSPLSLECTVEGTSNPNLYWYRQAAGRGLQLLFYSVGIGQISSEVPQNLSASRPQDRQFILSSKKLLLSDSGFYLCAADRGPAIWNEQYFGPGTRLTVT.

This clone has just one count. A junction boundary mismatches the germline segment, possibly from a read error. This chain uses TRBV2 with TRBJ1-5, with 7 positions matching TRBD1. Germline V lookup: CDR1 SNHLY, CDR2 FYNNEI. The CDR3 totals 15 residues. In nucleotides, the CDR3 is TGTGCCGGCAGGGTACAGGGGATGAGCAATCAGCCCCAGCATTTT. Translated: CAGRVQGMSNQPQHF.

The chain couples TRBV2 to TRBJ2-3; D not certain. Trimming shortened V by 4 bases and J by 4 bases, and 9 bases separated the two germline ends. CDR3 length: 13 residues. The germline gives CDR1 SNHLY, CDR2 FYNNEI. The CDR3 region has the DNA TGTGCCAGCAGTGTGGTGGATGCAGATACGCAGTATTTT. Protein sequence: CASSVVDADTQYF.

CDR3 sequence: CASSFGESGTEAFF. In DNA, the CDR3 is TGTGCCAGCAGTTTCGGTGAGTCGGGCACTGAAGCTTTCTTT. This chain joins TRBV13 and TRBJ1-1; D gene unclear. V was cut by 6 bases and J by 4 bases, with 15 bases left in between. CDR3 length: 14 residues. Germline V gives CDR1 PRHDT, CDR2 FYEKMQ (reference sequence).

V and J are TRBV6-6 and TRBJ1-2, with D tentatively TRBD1 (5 bases). In germline, CDR1 is MNHNY, CDR2 SVGAGI (reference sequence). The ends were cut back, 2 bases at V and 6 bases at J, with 13 bases in the middle. The CDR3 loop spans 14 amino acids. The CDR3 is CASSYSRPRDGYTF. The CDR3 DNA follows: TGTGCCAGCAGTTACAGCAGGCCCAGGGATGGCTACACCTTC.

The chain couples TRBV13 to TRBJ2-3; the D is unclear. Per the germline V gene, CDR1 is PRHDT and CDR2 is FYEKMQ (reference sequence). V was cut by 5 bases and J by 3 bases, with 12 bases left in between. The CDR3 runs 14 residues. The CDR3 here is CASSPSRNTDTQYF. The CDR3 DNA is TGTGCCAGCAGCCCCAGCCGCAATACAGATACGCAGTATTTT.

The V call is TRBV7-9, the J call TRBJ2-6; a possible D gene is TRBD1 (6 bases). The V gene lost 4 bases and the J gene lost 0 bases, with 13 bases spanning the gap. CDR1 and CDR2 (germline): SEHNR, FQNEAQ (reference sequence). This CDR3 comprises 17 residues. The CDR3 reads CASSSRQARSGANVLTF. The CDR3 DNA reads as TGTGCCAGCAGCTCACGACAGGCCCGCTCTGGGGCCAACGTCCTGACTTTC.

The chain couples TRBV2 to TRBJ2-7; 12 bases line up with TRBD1. The CDR3 has 15 residues. Losses at the gene ends were 6 bases for V and 2 bases for J; bases not matched to a gene: 5. Germline-derived CDR1 and CDR2 are SNHLY and FYNNEI. CDR3 protein: CASRAGTGGPYEQYF. As DNA, the CDR3 is TGTGCCAGCAGGGCCGGGACAGGGGGCCCCTACGAGCAGTACTTC.

This rearrangement joins TRBV4-1 to TRBJ1-1; D ambiguous. The CDR3 has 14 residues. Trimming took off 8 bases at V and 0 bases at J, with 13 bases between the two ends. The germline gives CDR1 MGHRA, CDR2 YSYEKL. For the CDR3, the DNA is TGCGCCAGCTCAATAGGGATCATGAACACTGAAGCTTTCTTT. Amino acid sequence: CASSIGIMNTEAFF.

The chain employs TRBV7-8 and TRBJ2-1, with 7 bases aligning to TRBD2. V was pared by 4 bases and J by 1 base, with 16 bases of the junction left unmatched. The CDR3 has 19 amino acids. Per germline, CDR1 SGHVS and CDR2 FQNEAQ. The CDR3, as DNA: TGTGCCAGCAGCTCCCTAGCCCCGCGGGCTAGCGGATCCTACAATGAGCAGTTCTTC. It translates to CASSSLAPRASGSYNEQFF.

This clone was observed a handful of times. This chain connects TRBV2 to TRBJ1-4; D perhaps matches TRBD1 (6 bases). The V gene lost 7 bases and the J gene lost 4 bases, with 13 bases spanning the gap. Looked up from germline, CDR1 is SNHLY and CDR2 is FYNNEI. This CDR3 comprises 14 residues. CDR3 loop: CASTMGQRNEKLFF. CDR3 nucleotides: TGTGCCAGCACCATGGGACAACGTAATGAAAAACTGTTTTTT. The variable domain in full, with the rest retrieved from reference TRBV2 and TRBJ1-4, is EPEVTQTPSHQVTQMGQEVILRCVPISNHLYFYWYRQILGQKVEFLVSFYNNEISEKSEIFDDQFSVERPDGSNFTLKIRSTKLEDSAMYFCASTMGQRNEKLFFGSGTQLSVL.

Concerning this clone itself: One end of the junction varies from germline; a read error may be responsible. The chain uses TRBV7-7 and TRBJ2-3, with TRBD1 matching 7 bases. Germline lookup yields CDR1 SSHAT and CDR2 FNYEAQ (reference sequence). The CDR3 has 15 residues. The CDR3: CASSLTGALTDTQYF. CDR3 nucleotide sequence: TGTGCTAGCAGCCTAACAGGGGCTCTCACAGATACGCAGTATTTT.

On this clone itself: Other nucleotide sequences in the sample specify the same CDR3. V and J are TRBV18 and TRBJ1-2, with unresolved D. The CDR3 spans 14 residues. Trimming stripped 0 bases from V and 5 bases from J, with 10 bases between. Germline-derived CDR1 and CDR2 are KGHSH and LQKENI. The chain's CDR3 is CASSPPTESYGYTF. The CDR3 DNA reads as TGTGCCAGCTCACCACCGACTGAAAGTTATGGCTACACCTTC.